The clone carrying this TCR beta chain appeared a single time. Repertoires were generated with immunoSEQ multiplex PCR, while TCRdb's copy carries only in-frame clones and drops some. The table records approximately 170,000 clones, 84% of them present only once. The data belong to a study of blood T cell repertoires in COVID-19. Germline values: CDR1 SGHVS, CDR2 FQNEAQ. Trimming cost V 5 bases and J 0 bases, with 13 bases left between them. This CDR3 has 16 amino acids. This receptor was obtained from a woman in her forties or fifties who had recovered from COVID-19. Sequences were obtained from PBMCs or T cells enriched from blood (not recorded which). The rearrangement joins TRBV7-8 to TRBJ2-2; weak D call: TRBD1 (6 bases). CDR3 in amino acids: CASSLTRGPNTGELFF. CDR3 coding DNA: TGTGCCAGCAGCCTGACCAGGGGTCCGAACACCGGGGAGCTGTTTTTT.